Listed below are T cell receptor beta chains from one sample, sequenced in a study of Ad26.COV2.S vaccination and SARS-CoV-2 variants. Assay used: immunoSEQ multiplex PCR; TCRdb lists only in-frame clones, some missing. This sample carries around 250,000 clones, 87% of them seen once, and the ten largest clones take approximately 3%. The sample here was peripheral blood, taken in a trial of Ad26.COV2.S vaccine versus placebo. Receptors originate from a person between 18 and 60 years old who received the Ad26.COV2.S COVID-19 vaccine or a placebo. CDR3s include the opening cysteine and the closing phenylalanine or tryptophan. D genes are given only for firm matches. The listing skips clone size in some rows; elsewhere it reads once, few, many or a size class.

d_call: TRBD1
j_call: TRBJ2-5
v_call: TRBV6-6
clone_size: NA
cdr3_nt: TGTGCCAGCTGCACAGGGGGACAAGAGACCCAGTACTTC
cdr3_aa: CASCTGGQETQYF

d_call: NA
j_call: TRBJ1-2
v_call: TRBV6-2/TRBV6-3
clone_size: NA
cdr3_nt: TGTGCCAGCAGCGTGGCAGGGGTCCAATACACCTTC
cdr3_aa: CASSVAGVQYTF

d_call: NA
j_call: TRBJ2-3
v_call: TRBV7-9
clone_size: NA
cdr3_nt: TGTGCCAGCAGTCATAGCGCGAGTACGCAGTATTTT
cdr3_aa: CASSHSASTQYF

d_call: NA
j_call: TRBJ1-5
v_call: TRBV19
clone_size: NA
cdr3_nt: TGTGCCAGTAATCGTTGGGACGGATTTAGCAATCAGCCCCAGCATTTT
cdr3_aa: CASNRWDGFSNQPQHF

d_call: NA
j_call: TRBJ1-6
v_call: TRBV9
clone_size: NA
cdr3_nt: TGTGCCAGCAGCGTGGGGGTAGAGAATTCACCCCTCCACTTT
cdr3_aa: CASSVGVENSPLHF

d_call: TRBD1
j_call: TRBJ2-4
v_call: TRBV4-1
clone_size: NA
cdr3_nt: TGCGCCAGCAGCCAAGAAAGGGGGACAGGGACTCAATTGTCCAAAAACATTCAGTACTTC
cdr3_aa: CASSQERGTGTQLSKNIQYF

d_call: NA
j_call: TRBJ1-2
v_call: TRBV6-5
clone_size: NA
cdr3_nt: TGTGCCAGCAGTCCCTATGACTTGGCCTATGGCTACACCTTC
cdr3_aa: CASSPYDLAYGYTF

d_call: NA
j_call: TRBJ1-1
v_call: TRBV5-1
clone_size: NA
cdr3_nt: TGCGCCAGCAGCTTAGCGGGGGCGAGGACTGAAGCTTTCTTT
cdr3_aa: CASSLAGARTEAFF

d_call: TRBD1
j_call: TRBJ1-1
v_call: TRBV3-1/TRBV3-2
clone_size: NA
cdr3_nt: TGTGCCAGCAGTAGGACAGGTCTTTTGAACACTGAAGCTTTCTTT
cdr3_aa: CASSRTGLLNTEAFF

d_call: NA
j_call: TRBJ1-2
v_call: TRBV5-4
clone_size: NA
cdr3_nt: TGTGCCAGCAGCTTGGAACAGGGACGTGGCTATGGCTACACCTTC
cdr3_aa: CASSLEQGRGYGYTF

d_call: NA
j_call: TRBJ1-5
v_call: TRBV27
clone_size: NA
cdr3_nt: TGTGCCAGCAGTCCGGGGGGTGTGCAGCCCCAGCATTTT
cdr3_aa: CASSPGGVQPQHF

d_call: NA
j_call: TRBJ1-1
v_call: TRBV27
clone_size: NA
cdr3_nt: TGTGCCAGCAGTTCCCGGGGGGTCCGGACTGAAGCTTTCTTT
cdr3_aa: CASSSRGVRTEAFF

d_call: TRBD1
j_call: TRBJ1-1
v_call: TRBV3-1/TRBV3-2
clone_size: NA
cdr3_nt: TGTGCCAGCAGCCAAGCAGGGGGGCACGCTTTCTTT
cdr3_aa: CASSQAGGHAFF

d_call: NA
j_call: TRBJ2-3
v_call: TRBV6-5
clone_size: NA
cdr3_nt: TGTGCCAGCAGCCTGAGACAGGGCACAGATACGCAGTATTTT
cdr3_aa: CASSLRQGTDTQYF

d_call: NA
j_call: TRBJ1-1
v_call: TRBV29-1
clone_size: NA
cdr3_nt: TGCAGCGTTAAAAGGGTAAGGAACACTGAAGCTTTCTTT
cdr3_aa: CSVKRVRNTEAFF

d_call: NA
j_call: TRBJ1-1
v_call: TRBV5-4
clone_size: NA
cdr3_nt: TGTGCCAGCACTACGGTGGGGGCACCTGAAGCTTTCTTT
cdr3_aa: CASTTVGAPEAFF

d_call: NA
j_call: TRBJ2-5
v_call: TRBV11-2
clone_size: NA
cdr3_nt: TGTGCCAGCAGCTTAAGAGGGTATGGGGGGGAGACCCAGTACTTC
cdr3_aa: CASSLRGYGGETQYF

d_call: NA
j_call: TRBJ1-1
v_call: TRBV7-8
clone_size: NA
cdr3_nt: TGTGCCAGCAGCTTAAAGGGGGATCCGAACACTGAAGCTTTCTTT
cdr3_aa: CASSLKGDPNTEAFF

d_call: NA
j_call: TRBJ2-1
v_call: TRBV9
clone_size: NA
cdr3_nt: TGTGCCAGCAGCGTATCTGGCCAGGGCAACAATGAGCAGTTCTTC
cdr3_aa: CASSVSGQGNNEQFF

d_call: NA
j_call: TRBJ1-2
v_call: TRBV7-9
clone_size: NA
cdr3_nt: TGTGCCAGCGTCCCTAGGGGGGAGGGGCCCCGCTCTGGCTACACCTTC
cdr3_aa: CASVPRGEGPRSGYTF

d_call: NA
j_call: TRBJ2-5
v_call: TRBV4-3
clone_size: few
cdr3_nt: TGCGCCAGCAGCCAAGGTCTGGGGGGCGGAGAGACCCAGTACTTC
cdr3_aa: CASSQGLGGGETQYF

d_call: NA
j_call: TRBJ2-7
v_call: TRBV5-1
clone_size: NA
cdr3_nt: TGCGCCAGCAGCGACTTGGGACTCGTTATGAACGAGCAGTACTTC
cdr3_aa: CASSDLGLVMNEQYF

d_call: TRBD2
j_call: TRBJ2-5
v_call: TRBV5-1
clone_size: once
cdr3_nt: TGCGCCAGCAGCTACGCACACCATAGCGGGGGCCCCCCCGAGACCCAGTACTTC
cdr3_aa: CASSYAHHSGGPPETQYF

d_call: NA
j_call: TRBJ2-7
v_call: TRBV7-3
clone_size: once
cdr3_nt: TGTGCCAGCAGCTTAACAGCAGGGGAGTTCGAGTACTTC
cdr3_aa: CASSLTAGEFEYF

d_call: TRBD1
j_call: TRBJ2-7
v_call: TRBV7-9
clone_size: NA
cdr3_nt: TGTGCCAGCAGCCCCGGGACAGAATCCTACGAGCAGTACTTC
cdr3_aa: CASSPGTESYEQYF

d_call: NA
j_call: TRBJ2-5
v_call: TRBV6-5
clone_size: NA
cdr3_nt: TGTGCGAGCGGACCGGGAATCACGGAGACCCAGTACTTC
cdr3_aa: CASGPGITETQYF

d_call: NA
j_call: TRBJ1-1
v_call: TRBV2
clone_size: NA
cdr3_nt: TGTGCCAGCAGGGGACTGCCGGGACCGAGTGAAGCTTTCTTT
cdr3_aa: CASRGLPGPSEAFF

d_call: TRBD1
j_call: TRBJ2-7
v_call: TRBV27
clone_size: NA
cdr3_nt: TGTGCCAGCAGTTTATCGGTGGGGGACAGGGGTCCCTACGAGCAGTACTTC
cdr3_aa: CASSLSVGDRGPYEQYF

d_call: TRBD1
j_call: TRBJ1-5
v_call: TRBV27
clone_size: NA
cdr3_nt: TGTGCCAGCAGTTTAAGGGGACAGACGTTTTACAATCAGCCCCAGCATTTT
cdr3_aa: CASSLRGQTFYNQPQHF

d_call: TRBD1
j_call: TRBJ2-2
v_call: TRBV6-2/TRBV6-3
clone_size: NA
cdr3_nt: TGTGCCAGCAGTTACGGCCCGGGACAGGCGAACACCGGGGAGCTGTTTTTT
cdr3_aa: CASSYGPGQANTGELFF

d_call: TRBD2
j_call: TRBJ2-1
v_call: TRBV9
clone_size: NA
cdr3_nt: TGTGCCAGCAGCAGGGGACTAGCGGGGGGCATGCAGTTCTTC
cdr3_aa: CASSRGLAGGMQFF

d_call: TRBD2
j_call: TRBJ2-5
v_call: TRBV3-1/TRBV3-2
clone_size: NA
cdr3_nt: TGTGCCAGCAGCCAGCCCGGACCTAGCGGGAGCGAGACCCAGTACTTC
cdr3_aa: CASSQPGPSGSETQYF

d_call: NA
j_call: TRBJ1-3
v_call: TRBV5-1
clone_size: NA
cdr3_nt: TGCGCCAGCAGCTTGTTCGGGGGCGAAGTCGCTGGAAACACCATATATTTT
cdr3_aa: CASSLFGGEVAGNTIYF

d_call: TRBD2
j_call: TRBJ2-3
v_call: TRBV18
clone_size: NA
cdr3_nt: TGTGCCAGCTCACCAGGTAGCGGGATGGTAGATACGCAGTATTTT
cdr3_aa: CASSPGSGMVDTQYF

d_call: NA
j_call: TRBJ2-1
v_call: TRBV24-1
clone_size: NA
cdr3_nt: TGTGCCACCAGTATTACAGGGAGGGGGCAGTTCTTC
cdr3_aa: CATSITGRGQFF

d_call: NA
j_call: TRBJ1-1
v_call: TRBV7-8
clone_size: NA
cdr3_nt: TGTGCCAGCAGCACACTGCGCGGGGTGGCAGGGAGGGGCACTGAAGCTTTCTTT
cdr3_aa: CASSTLRGVAGRGTEAFF

d_call: NA
j_call: TRBJ2-3
v_call: TRBV5-5
clone_size: NA
cdr3_nt: TGTGCCAGCAAGCCCGTGTCGGGGTTGACAGATACGCAGTATTTT
cdr3_aa: CASKPVSGLTDTQYF

d_call: TRBD1
j_call: TRBJ1-2
v_call: TRBV9
clone_size: NA
cdr3_nt: TGTGCCAGCACCTCTAGGGACAGGGTGATAGAAGGCTACACCTTC
cdr3_aa: CASTSRDRVIEGYTF

d_call: NA
j_call: TRBJ2-3
v_call: TRBV5-1
clone_size: NA
cdr3_nt: TGCGCCAGCAGCTTGGTGGGCCACCCAGATACGCAGTATTTT
cdr3_aa: CASSLVGHPDTQYF

d_call: TRBD1
j_call: TRBJ2-5
v_call: TRBV10-1
clone_size: NA
cdr3_nt: TGCGCCAGCAGGAGTGGGGTGGGGCAGGGGGAAGAGACCCAGTACTTC
cdr3_aa: CASRSGVGQGEETQYF

d_call: TRBD1
j_call: TRBJ2-2
v_call: TRBV6-5
clone_size: NA
cdr3_nt: TGTGCCAGCAGGGGACAGCGCAACACCGGGGAGCTGTTTTTT
cdr3_aa: CASRGQRNTGELFF

d_call: TRBD2
j_call: TRBJ2-1
v_call: TRBV28
clone_size: NA
cdr3_nt: TGTGCCAGCAGTCCCCACGCGGGGGTAAACGCTGAGCAGTTCTTC
cdr3_aa: CASSPHAGVNAEQFF

d_call: TRBD1
j_call: TRBJ1-5
v_call: TRBV6-1
clone_size: NA
cdr3_nt: TGTGCCAGCAGTGCCTCGACAGGGAATAGCAATCAGCCCCAGCATTTT
cdr3_aa: CASSASTGNSNQPQHF

d_call: NA
j_call: TRBJ1-1
v_call: TRBV5-5
clone_size: NA
cdr3_nt: TGTGCCAGCAGCTTGGAAATCGGGGCCACTGAAGCTTTCTTT
cdr3_aa: CASSLEIGATEAFF

d_call: NA
j_call: TRBJ2-3
v_call: TRBV9
clone_size: NA
cdr3_nt: TGTGCCAGCAGCGTAGGAACAACTCGGCGGGATACGCAGTATTTT
cdr3_aa: CASSVGTTRRDTQYF

d_call: NA
j_call: TRBJ1-4
v_call: TRBV12-3/TRBV12-4
clone_size: NA
cdr3_nt: TGTGCCAGCAGTCAAAGGTATACTGAAAAACTGTTTTTT
cdr3_aa: CASSQRYTEKLFF

d_call: TRBD1
j_call: TRBJ2-7
v_call: TRBV6-5
clone_size: few
cdr3_nt: TGTGCCAGCAGCCGACAGGGCTCCTACGAGCAGTACTTC
cdr3_aa: CASSRQGSYEQYF

d_call: NA
j_call: TRBJ2-7
v_call: TRBV7-9
clone_size: NA
cdr3_nt: TGTGCCAGCAGCGGGACACCCTTCTACGAGCAGTACTTC
cdr3_aa: CASSGTPFYEQYF

d_call: NA
j_call: TRBJ1-1
v_call: TRBV12-3/TRBV12-4
clone_size: NA
cdr3_nt: TGTGCCAGCAGTCTAAGGGGTGAAGCTTTCTTT
cdr3_aa: CASSLRGEAFF

d_call: TRBD2
j_call: TRBJ2-1
v_call: TRBV9
clone_size: few
cdr3_nt: TGTGCCAGCAGCGTAAGGGGACTAGCGGAGACCTACAATGAGCAGTTCTTC
cdr3_aa: CASSVRGLAETYNEQFF

d_call: TRBD2
j_call: TRBJ2-2
v_call: TRBV4-3
clone_size: NA
cdr3_nt: TGCGCCAGCAGCCAAGAAGGACTAGCGGGTGTTGGGAACACCGGGGAGCTGTTTTTT
cdr3_aa: CASSQEGLAGVGNTGELFF

d_call: NA
j_call: TRBJ2-2
v_call: TRBV15
clone_size: NA
cdr3_nt: TGTGCCACCAGCAGACCGGACTCCCACACCGGGGAGCTGTTTTTT
cdr3_aa: CATSRPDSHTGELFF

d_call: NA
j_call: TRBJ1-1
v_call: TRBV27
clone_size: NA
cdr3_nt: TGTGCCAGCAGTTATCGTAGGGGCACTGAAGCTTTCTTT
cdr3_aa: CASSYRRGTEAFF

d_call: NA
j_call: TRBJ1-2
v_call: TRBV6-5
clone_size: NA
cdr3_nt: TGTGCCAGCAGTTATTACAGGGACGGCTATGGCTACACCTTC
cdr3_aa: CASSYYRDGYGYTF

d_call: TRBD1
j_call: TRBJ1-5
v_call: TRBV13
clone_size: NA
cdr3_nt: TGTGCCAGCAGCTTAGGTACAGGGGATAATCAGCCCCAGCATTTT
cdr3_aa: CASSLGTGDNQPQHF

d_call: TRBD1
j_call: TRBJ2-3
v_call: TRBV18
clone_size: NA
cdr3_nt: TGTGCCAGCTCAGAAAGTCGGACAGGGGGCGCTTATACGCAGTATTTT
cdr3_aa: CASSESRTGGAYTQYF

d_call: NA
j_call: TRBJ2-1
v_call: TRBV5-8
clone_size: NA
cdr3_nt: TGTGCCAGCAGCAGGAGCCACCTAACGGGAGCGGTCTTC
cdr3_aa: CASSRSHLTGAVF